Sequencing of this T cell receptor (beta chain) was carried out in a study of cytomegalovirus exposure and HLA in healthy donors. Amplification used 60 Vbeta primers and 13 Jbeta primers. Clones were read by immunoSEQ multiplex PCR, and TCRdb kept only the in-frame ones, dropping some. The sample shows 150,000 to 200,000 clones, about 79% of them seen only once. There were likely unrecorded immune exposures, though donors were nominally healthy when sampled. Findings of the study overall: There were approximately 150 TCR beta chains listed as cytomegalovirus-associated. The classifier reportedly diagnosed cytomegalovirus status with high specificity and sensitivity.

V shed 4 bases, J shed 0 bases, and the junction held 1 base outside the gene matches. The CDR3 has 14 residues. CDR1 and CDR2 from the germline V gene are SNHLY and FYNNEI. With respect to this clone: Its antigen remains unknown.

The genes are TRBV2 and TRBJ2-3, with 7 bases fitting TRBD2. The TCR originated in a female donor in good health and CMV-seronegative. Specimen: PBMCs. CDR3: CASSASGSTDTQYF. In DNA form, the CDR3 reads TGTGCCAGCAGTGCTAGCGGAAGCACAGATACGCAGTATTTT.